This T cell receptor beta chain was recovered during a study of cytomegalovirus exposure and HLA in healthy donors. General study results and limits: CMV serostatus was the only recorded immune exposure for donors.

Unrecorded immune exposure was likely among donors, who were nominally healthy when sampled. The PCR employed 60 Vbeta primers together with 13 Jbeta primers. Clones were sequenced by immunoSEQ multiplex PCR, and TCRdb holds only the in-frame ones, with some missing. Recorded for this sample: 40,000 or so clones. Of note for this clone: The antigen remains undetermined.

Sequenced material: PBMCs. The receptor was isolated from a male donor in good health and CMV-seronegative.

CDR3 coding DNA: TGTGCCAGCCAGAGGACAGGTCAATATGGCTACACCTTC. Its translation is CASQRTGQYGYTF. This chain links TRBV6-1 with TRBJ1-2, with TRBD1 matching 7 bases. The CDR3 has 13 amino acids. With V trimmed by 8 bases and J by 5 bases, 8 bases remained unmatched. Germline V CDR1 and CDR2: MNHNS, SASEGT.